The entry below gives a single T cell receptor beta chain sequence along with its context. This entry belongs to a study of shared clonotypes between healthy human individuals. Study-wide background: Participating donors consisted of two women and a few men aged 18 to 49.

Here immunoSEQ multiplex PCR was the method, and the copy in TCRdb shows in-frame clones only, minus some. The sample carries roughly 2 million clones, roughly 94% recorded once. Germline CDR1 reads LNHDA; CDR2 reads SQIVND (reference sequence). The CDR3 has 13 residues. The ends were cut back, 5 bases at V and 5 bases at J, with 9 bases in the middle. The receptor comes from a man aged 18 to 30 in good health. This sequence joins TRBV19 and TRBJ1-4, with D possibly TRBD1 on 5 matching bases. The specimen sequenced was naive CD4+ T cells sorted from blood. Indicated subset: CD45RA+ positively selected. The CDR3 here is CASSQNRNEKLFF. CDR3 DNA: TGTGCCAGTAGTCAGAACAGGAATGAAAAACTGTTTTTT.